Listed here are 2 T cell receptor beta chains from one sample, sequenced in a study of OX40 agonist ivuxolimab in advanced cancers. The data were produced by immunoSEQ multiplex PCR, yet TCRdb's version contains in-frame clones alone and is incomplete. The sample consists of 65,000 to 95,000 clones, less than 95% of them appearing once. The sequencing used CD4+ or CD8+ T cells sorted from blood, collected in a trial of the OX40 agonist ivuxolimab. These receptors all come from an adult with an advanced solid tumor such as melanoma, head and neck, liver or kidney cancer.

In this sample, this clone turned up a few times. One end of the junction varies from germline; a read error may be responsible. The gene calls are TRBV7-7 and TRBJ1-2; D is unclear. Germline assignment: CDR1 SSHAT and CDR2 FNYEAQ (reference sequence). This CDR3 has 11 residues. The CDR3 loop is CASTTRKVYTF. As DNA, the CDR3 is TGTGCTAGCACCACCCGAAAAGTCTACACCTTC.

CDR3 region: CASSPSGGNTIYF. The CDR3 coding sequence is TGTGCCAGCAGTCCATCCGGCGGAAACACCATATATTTT. The rearrangement uses TRBV27 and TRBJ1-3, with unresolved D. This CDR3 has 13 residues. V dropped 5 bases and J dropped 4 bases, with 9 bases sitting between them. Germline lookup yields CDR1 MNHEY and CDR2 SMNVEV (reference sequence).